The 14 T cell receptor beta chains listed next were all sequenced from one sample in a study of blood T cell repertoires in COVID-19. Libraries were prepared by immunoSEQ multiplex PCR; TCRdb keeps only in-frame clonotypes and omits some of them. The sample holds some 150,000 clones, about 80% seen once. The sequencing input was PBMCs or T cells enriched from blood (not recorded which). The receptors here all came from a woman under 30 who had been exposed to COVID-19.

The chain employs TRBV19 and TRBJ2-3; 7 bases match TRBD2. The CDR3 has 15 amino acids. Germline V gene data show CDR1 as LNHDA and CDR2 as SQIVND (reference sequence). The V and J ends lost 6 bases and 3 bases, in that order; junction bases with no gene match: 9. The CDR3 loop reads CASSNWGGTTDTQYF. In nucleotides, the CDR3 is TGTGCCAGTAGCAACTGGGGGGGGACTACAGATACGCAGTATTTT. The whole variable domain, filled in from reference TRBV19 and TRBJ2-3, reads DGGITQSPKYLFRKEGQNVTLSCEQNLNHDAMYWYRQDPGQGLRLIYYSQIVNDFQKGDIAEGYSVSREKKESFPLTVTSAQKNPTAFYLCASSNWGGTTDTQYFGPGTRLTVL.

This clone showed up just once. The V and J genes are TRBV19 and TRBJ2-7; TRBD1 aligns across 11 bases. V trimming: 5 bases; J trimming: 4 bases; junction bases outside the gene matches: 7. Germline values: CDR1 LNHDA, CDR2 SQIVND (reference sequence). The CDR3 has 15 residues. The CDR3 nucleotides are TGTGCCAGTAGTCTGCGGACAGGGGGCGGGTACGAGCAGTACTTC. Protein product: CASSLRTGGGYEQYF.

The chain combines TRBV4-3 with TRBJ2-7, with 9 bases fitting TRBD2. J lost 3 bases, V lost 0 bases, and 21 bases had no gene match. Germline V gene lookup returns CDR1 LGHNA and CDR2 YSLEER. The CDR3 loop spans 21 amino acids. The CDR3 bases are TGCGCCAGCAGCCAAGAGCTTTATTGGCTAGCGGGACCCACCGCGGACTACGAGCAGTACTTC. Translation: CASSQELYWLAGPTADYEQYF.

J is TRBJ2-3 and V is TRBV18, with a tentative D call TRBD1 (6 bases). V lost 4 bases and J lost 4, with 12 bases in between. CDR1 and CDR2 from the germline V gene are KGHSH and LQKENI. The CDR3 is made up of 14 amino acids. CDR3 in DNA: TGTGCCAGCTCACGGACAGAAATGCCAGATACGCAGTATTTT. Translated, it gives CASSRTEMPDTQYF.

The chain uses TRBV6-2 or TRBV6-3 and TRBJ1-2; 8 nucleotides agree with TRBD1. Germline V gives CDR1 MNHEY, CDR2 SVGEGT. The CDR3 runs to 15 residues. The V and J ends lost 5 bases and 4 bases, in that order; junction bases with no gene match: 9. CDR3 region: CASSTWQGAIYGYTF. CDR3 coding DNA: TGTGCCAGCAGTACCTGGCAGGGGGCGATCTATGGCTACACCTTC.

V gene TRBV19 combines with J gene TRBJ2-1; no clear D gene. In germline, CDR1 is LNHDA, CDR2 SQIVND (reference sequence). The CDR3 is 12 residues long. With 5 bases removed from V and 3 bases from J, the gap between germline ends came to 5 bases. The CDR3 sequence: CASSVGYNEQFF. The CDR3 nucleotides read TGTGCCAGTAGTGTCGGCTACAATGAGCAGTTCTTC.

The chain combines TRBV29-1 with TRBJ1-4; D is unclear. V was clipped by 3 bases and J by 0 bases, with 8 bases between them. Germline loops: CDR1 SQVTM, CDR2 ANQGSEA. The CDR3 consists of 14 residues. CDR3 DNA sequence: TGCAGCGTTGAGGGAGAACCAACTAATGAAAAACTGTTTTTT. Translation: CSVEGEPTNEKLFF.

V is TRBV11-2 and J is TRBJ2-1; D perhaps matches TRBD2 (6 bases). The germline gives CDR1 SGHAT, CDR2 FQNNGV. The CDR3 runs 18 residues. Trimming removed 4 bases at V and 0 bases at J, with 19 bases between. The CDR3 reads CASSSLGAGRFSYNEQFF. The CDR3 nucleotides are TGTGCCAGCAGCTCATTAGGGGCGGGGAGGTTCTCCTACAATGAGCAGTTCTTC.

This chain connects TRBV11-1 to TRBJ2-7, with TRBD2 matching over 8 bases. Germline V lookup: CDR1 SGHAT, CDR2 FQDESV (reference sequence). This CDR3 is built from 15 residues. Trimming at V came to 5 bases and at J to 1 base, leaving 7 bases not matched to a gene. CDR3 amino acids: CASSPIPGGSYEQYF. The CDR3 DNA is TGTGCCAGCAGCCCTATTCCGGGAGGGTCCTACGAGCAGTACTTC.

V and J are TRBV7-2 and TRBJ1-2; D ambiguous. Germline CDR1 reads SGHTA; CDR2 reads FQGNSA. The CDR3 is 13 amino acids. Trimming took off 1 base at V and 2 bases at J, with 5 bases between the two ends. The CDR3 region is CASSLVLNYGYTF. DNA for the CDR3: TGTGCCAGCAGCTTAGTCTTAAACTATGGCTACACCTTC.

This chain uses TRBV30 with TRBJ1-5; 8 nucleotides line up with TRBD1. J lost 7 bases, V lost 0 bases, and 17 bases had no gene match. The CDR3 length is 18 residues. CDR1 and CDR2 from the germline V gene are GTSNPN and SVGIG (reference sequence). The CDR3, as DNA: TGTGCCTGGAGTGTAGGGTCAGGGGGCGATGCTCCCCGGCAGCCCCAGCATTTT. Its protein is CAWSVGSGGDAPRQPQHF.

The CDR3 coding sequence is TGCGCCAGCAGCTTGGACAGAGCGAACACTGAAGCTTTCTTT. It yields the protein CASSLDRANTEAFF. The gene calls are TRBV5-1 and TRBJ1-1; D is unclear. V lost 0 bases and J 1 base, leaving 7 bases between the germline ends. Germline CDR1 SGHRS, CDR2 YFSETQ. The CDR3 extends over 14 amino acids.

The V and J genes are TRBV6-5 and TRBJ1-4, with TRBD1 as a possible D gene (6 bases). Trimming took off 0 bases at V and 7 bases at J, with 12 bases between the two ends. Germline assignment: CDR1 MNHEY and CDR2 SVGAGI. The length of the CDR3 is 15 residues. The chain's CDR3 is CASSYSTRGGEKLFF. CDR3 DNA: TGTGCCAGCAGTTACTCGACGAGAGGGGGTGAAAAACTGTTTTTT.

This sequence joins TRBV29-1 and TRBJ2-1; 8 bases are shared with TRBD2. The CDR3 covers 14 residues. The germline V gene has CDR1 SQVTM and CDR2 ANQGSEA. The J segment lost 9 bases and the V segment lost 7 bases, leaving 14 bases of the junction unmatched. This CDR3 reads CSAPTRSGRGEQFF. The DNA of the CDR3 is TGCAGCGCCCCTACGAGAAGCGGGAGAGGTGAGCAGTTCTTC.